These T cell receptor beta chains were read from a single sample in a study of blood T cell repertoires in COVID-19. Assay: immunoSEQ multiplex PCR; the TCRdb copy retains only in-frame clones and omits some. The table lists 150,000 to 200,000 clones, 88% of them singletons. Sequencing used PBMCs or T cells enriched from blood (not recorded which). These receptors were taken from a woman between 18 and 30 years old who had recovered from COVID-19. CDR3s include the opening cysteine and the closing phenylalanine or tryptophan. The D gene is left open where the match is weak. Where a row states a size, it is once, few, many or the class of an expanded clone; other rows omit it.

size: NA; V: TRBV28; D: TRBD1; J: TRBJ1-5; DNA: TGTGCCAGCATCACCCCCAGGGGGCAGCCCCAGCATTTT; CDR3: CASITPRGQPQHF
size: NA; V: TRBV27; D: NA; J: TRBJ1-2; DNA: TGTGCCAGCAGTTTAGGTCGGGGCTATGGCTACACCTTC; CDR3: CASSLGRGYGYTF
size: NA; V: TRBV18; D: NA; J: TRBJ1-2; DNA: TGTGCCAGCTCACCTTGGGCAGCCTCACAGGGCATCGTTGGCTACACCTTC; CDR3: CASSPWAASQGIVGYTF
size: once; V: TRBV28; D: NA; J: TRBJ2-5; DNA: TGTGCCAGCAGTTTGGGCAGCTACCAAGAGACCCAGTACTTC; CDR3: CASSLGSYQETQYF
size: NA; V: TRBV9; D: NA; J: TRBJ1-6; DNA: TGTGCCAGCAGCACACAGGGCGAGGATAATTCACCCCTCCACTTT; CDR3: CASSTQGEDNSPLHF
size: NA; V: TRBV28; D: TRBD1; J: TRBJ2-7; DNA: TGTGCCAGCAGTTACAGGGGTGACTACGAGCAGTACTTC; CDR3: CASSYRGDYEQYF
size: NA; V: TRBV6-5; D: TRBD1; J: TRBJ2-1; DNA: TGTGCCAGCAGTACAGGGGCCGATGAGCAGTTCTTC; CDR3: CASSTGADEQFF
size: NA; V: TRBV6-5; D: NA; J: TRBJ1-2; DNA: TGTGCCAGCAGTTACACAGGACCCTATGGCTACACCTTC; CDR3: CASSYTGPYGYTF
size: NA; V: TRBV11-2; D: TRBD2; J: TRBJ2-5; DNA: TGTGCCAGCAGCGTAAGACTAGCGGGGCCCGAGACCCAGTACTTC; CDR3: CASSVRLAGPETQYF
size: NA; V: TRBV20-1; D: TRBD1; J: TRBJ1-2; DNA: TGCAGTGCTACACAGGGGTCTGGCTACACCTTC; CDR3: CSATQGSGYTF
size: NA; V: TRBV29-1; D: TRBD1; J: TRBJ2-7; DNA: TGCAGCGTTGCCGGGACAGGGGTTTACGAGCAGTACTTC; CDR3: CSVAGTGVYEQYF
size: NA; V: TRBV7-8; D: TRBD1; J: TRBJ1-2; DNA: TGTGCCAGCAGCCCCGGCCCGGGACAGTCGAGCTACACCTTC; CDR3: CASSPGPGQSSYTF
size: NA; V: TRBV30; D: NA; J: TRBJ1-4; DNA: TGTGCCTGGAGTGTAGGGAGGGGAAGAGAAAAACTGTTTTTT; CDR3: CAWSVGRGREKLFF
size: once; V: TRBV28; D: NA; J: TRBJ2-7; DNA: TGTGCCAGCAGTTTGGTAGGGGCCGACTACGAGCAGTACTTC; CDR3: CASSLVGADYEQYF
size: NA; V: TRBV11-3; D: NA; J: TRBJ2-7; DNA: TGTGCCAGCAGCCCGGGTCTCGGGGGCTCCTACGAGCAGTACTTC; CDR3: CASSPGLGGSYEQYF
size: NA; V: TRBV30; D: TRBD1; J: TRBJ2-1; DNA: TGTGCCTGGAGCCACAACAGGGGCACTGAGCAGTTCTTC; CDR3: CAWSHNRGTEQFF